The 27 T cell receptor beta chains presented below share a single source sample, sequenced in a study of long-term antiretroviral therapy in people with HIV. They ran version v3.0 of the immunoSEQ assay at survey level. Profiling relied on immunoSEQ multiplex PCR, and the TCRdb table lists in-frame clones only, not all of them. The table has tens of thousands of clones, around 97% seen once. The sequenced sample was unsorted PBMCs, obtained 6.9 years after starting antiretroviral therapy. The receptors originated from a man younger than 40 with HIV.

As DNA, the CDR3 is TGTGCCAGCAGCTTCGGCAGGAGCTCTGGAAACACCATATATTTT. Protein sequence: CASSFGRSSGNTIYF. The V and J genes are TRBV7-2 and TRBJ1-3, with D hard to call. V lost 3 bases, J lost 0 bases, and 9 bases lay in between. The germline gives CDR1 SGHTA, CDR2 FQGNSA. There are 15 residues in the CDR3.

The V and J genes are TRBV7-8 and TRBJ1-2, with D unclear. V was clipped by 1 base and J by 5 bases, with 20 bases between them. Germline CDR1 reads SGHVS; CDR2 reads FQNEAQ. CDR3 length equals 17 residues. CDR3 bases: TGTGCCAGCAGCTTAGAGAGGGCGGGAAGACAAGGATATGGCTACACCTTC. This sequence encodes CASSLERAGRQGYGYTF.

This rearrangement joins TRBV2 to TRBJ1-1, with TRBD1 matching 7 bases. The germline V gene has CDR1 SNHLY and CDR2 FYNNEI. The CDR3 is made up of 13 amino acids. V trimming: 5 bases; J trimming: 1 base; junction bases outside the gene matches: 1. Written as DNA, the CDR3 is TGTGCCAGCAGTTGGGACAGGAACACTGAAGCTTTCTTT. As protein: CASSWDRNTEAFF.

With regard to this clone: An end of the junction does not agree with germline; a read error may underlie this. The chain joins TRBV7-7 to TRBJ1-1, with TRBD1 identical over 8 bases. The CDR3 extends over 16 amino acids. CDR1 is SSHAT and CDR2 is FNYEAQ in the germline V gene (reference sequence). The CDR3 region has the DNA TGTGCTAGCAGCCCTAATCGGACAGGGCTAAACACTGAAGCTTTCTTT. Amino acid sequence: CASSPNRTGLNTEAFF.

The V gene is TRBV19, the J gene TRBJ2-5, with D uncertain. V lost 3 bases and J lost 6, with 11 bases in between. Germline CDR1 is LNHDA and CDR2 is SQIVND (reference sequence). The CDR3 is 13 residues long. CDR3 sequence: CASSMGQLKTQYF. CDR3 DNA: TGTGCCAGTAGTATGGGCCAGTTGAAGACCCAGTACTTC.

The chain uses TRBV27 and TRBJ2-2; D gene unclear. Germline CDR1 MNHEY, CDR2 SMNVEV (reference sequence). Trimming stripped 8 bases from V and 3 bases from J, with 16 bases between. The CDR3 extends over 15 amino acids. The CDR3 is CASSPRTDHTGELFF. As DNA, the CDR3 is TGTGCCAGCTCCCCTCGCACCGACCACACCGGGGAGCTGTTTTTT.

V and J are TRBV11-2 and TRBJ2-7, with D possibly called TRBD1 or TRBD2 (5 bases each). Per germline, CDR1 SGHAT and CDR2 FQNNGV. V was pared by 1 base and J by 6 bases, with 16 bases between. The length of the CDR3 is 15 residues. DNA for the CDR3: TGTGCCAGCAGCTTAGGGGGGAGTATCGCTACCGAGCAGTACTTC. The encoded protein is CASSLGGSIATEQYF.

The rearrangement uses TRBV6-5 and TRBJ2-7; weak D call: TRBD1 (5 bases). Germline V lookup: CDR1 MNHEY, CDR2 SVGAGI. This CDR3 is built from 12 residues. V dropped 5 bases and J dropped 2 bases, with 7 bases sitting between them. CDR3: CASSDSPYEQYF. The CDR3 DNA sequence: TGTGCCAGCAGTGACAGCCCCTACGAGCAGTACTTC.

This CDR3 is CASSLLGEPQHF. For the CDR3, the DNA is TGTGCCAGCAGCTTATTGGGGGAGCCCCAGCATTTT. V usage is TRBV7-2 and J usage is TRBJ1-5; possible D gene TRBD1, 5 bases. The CDR3 is made up of 12 amino acids. The ends were cut back, 2 bases at V and 8 bases at J, with 7 bases in the middle. Germline lookup yields CDR1 SGHTA and CDR2 FQGNSA.

The rearrangement links TRBV6-5 to TRBJ1-3; TRBD1 agrees at 8 bases. CDR1 and CDR2 (germline): MNHEY, SVGAGI. The junction had 6 bases not matched to a gene; V was cut back by 2 bases and J by 9 bases. This CDR3 has 14 amino acids. The CDR3 DNA reads TGTGCCAGCAGTTACGGGCAGGGGGCAAGCACCATATATTTT. Protein: CASSYGQGASTIYF.

The chain links TRBV7-2 to TRBJ1-5; D is unclear. V dropped 1 base and J dropped 2 bases, with 9 bases sitting between them. Germline V lookup: CDR1 SGHTA, CDR2 FQGNSA. The CDR3 length is 15 residues. The CDR3 loop reads CASSLVSGGNQPQHF. CDR3 in DNA: TGTGCCAGCAGCTTAGTTTCGGGTGGCAATCAGCCCCAGCATTTT. The whole variable domain, remainder taken from reference TRBV7-2 and TRBJ1-5, is GAGVSQSPSNKVTEKGKDVELRCDPISGHTALYWYRQSLGQGLEFLIYFQGNSAPDKSGLPSDRFSAERTGGSVSTLTIQRTQQEDSAVYLCASSLVSGGNQPQHFGDGTRLSIL.

This chain connects TRBV5-6 to TRBJ2-3; 7 bases match TRBD1. The CDR3 loop spans 14 amino acids. V trimming: 6 bases; J trimming: 5 bases; junction bases outside the gene matches: 9. CDR1 is SGHDT and CDR2 is YYEEEE in the germline V gene. CDR3 residues: CASTRGRRRDTQYF. The DNA of the CDR3 is TGTGCCAGCACCAGGGGGAGAAGGCGAGATACGCAGTATTTT.

The V call is TRBV9, the J call TRBJ2-2; the D gene is possibly TRBD1 (6 bases). In germline, CDR1 is SGDLS, CDR2 YYNGEE. This CDR3 contains 15 residues. V was cut by 4 bases and J by 1 base, with 11 bases left in between. CDR3 in DNA: TGTGCCAGCAGCCGAACAGGGCTGAACACCGGGGAGCTGTTTTTT. Encoded protein: CASSRTGLNTGELFF.

The rearrangement links TRBV7-9 to TRBJ2-3; no clear D. The CDR3 runs to 14 residues. V lost 4 bases to trimming and J lost 8 bases, with 16 bases between them. Per germline, CDR1 SEHNR and CDR2 FQNEAQ (reference sequence). CDR3 sequence (DNA): TGTGCCAGCAGCTCTCAGACCCGGCCAGCTACGCAGTATTTT. Amino acids: CASSSQTRPATQYF.

The V gene is TRBV6-5, the J gene TRBJ2-7; D is possibly TRBD1 (5 bases). Trimming shortened V by 5 bases and J by 6 bases, and 14 bases separated the two germline ends. This CDR3 is 13 amino acids long. Germline V CDR1 and CDR2: MNHEY, SVGAGI. The CDR3 DNA reads TGTGCCAGCAGTATCCTCTGGGGCGGCGAGCAGTACTTC. This codes for CASSILWGGEQYF.

This chain links TRBV10-1 with TRBJ1-2; possible D gene TRBD1, 6 bases. The germline CDR1 and CDR2 sequences are WNHNN and SYGVQD (reference sequence). The V end lost 4 bases, the J end lost 2 bases, and 11 bases lay between the germline ends. CDR3 size: 14 residues. DNA for the CDR3: TGCGCCAGCAGTGTCTCAGGGGCCAACTATGGCTACACCTTC. Protein sequence: CASSVSGANYGYTF.

The J gene is TRBJ2-3, the V gene TRBV9; no firm D call. Germline V gives CDR1 SGDLS, CDR2 YYNGEE. This CDR3 is 13 amino acids long. The ends were cut back, 2 bases at V and 1 base at J, with 5 bases in the middle. The chain's CDR3 is CASSVPGTDTQYF. In DNA form, the CDR3 reads TGTGCCAGCAGCGTCCCAGGCACAGATACGCAGTATTTT.

J is TRBJ2-7 and V is TRBV4-2, with TRBD1 as a possible D gene (5 bases). V gave up 0 bases and J gave up 3 bases, with 9 bases separating them. Germline V CDR1 and CDR2: LGHNA, YNFKEQ. CDR3 length: 14 residues. The CDR3 reads CASSQDGQDYEQYF. In nucleotides, the CDR3 is TGTGCCAGCAGCCAAGATGGACAAGACTACGAGCAGTACTTC.

The chain has TRBV12-5 and TRBJ1-2; 8 nucleotides line up with TRBD1. The CDR3 length is 15 residues. Trimming cost V 1 base and J 8 bases; bases outside gene matches: 9. CDR1 and CDR2 (germline): LGHNT, FRNRAP. The CDR3 bases are TGTGCTAGTGGTTTGGCCCCTCAGGGGGCAAAAGGCTACACCTTC. Its protein product is CASGLAPQGAKGYTF. Full variable domain (missing parts from reference TRBV12-5 and TRBJ1-2): DARVTQTPRHKVTEMGQEVTMRCQPILGHNTVFWYRQTMMQGLELLAYFRNRAPLDDSGMPKDRFSAEMPDATLATLKIQPSEPRDSAVYFCASGLAPQGAKGYTFGSGTRLTVV.

The V call is TRBV7-6, the J call TRBJ2-7, with D possibly being TRBD1 (6 bases). Germline V gives CDR1 SGHVS, CDR2 FNYEAQ. V shed 5 bases and J shed 2 bases, with 13 bases lying between them. The CDR3 covers 14 residues. The CDR3 DNA reads TGTGCCAGCAGCCCCAGTCAGGGGACCTACGAGCAGTACTTC. Translation: CASSPSQGTYEQYF.

This chain links TRBV5-1 with TRBJ1-1; D is undetermined. Germline V CDR1 and CDR2: SGHRS, YFSETQ. CDR3 size: 15 residues. V lost 1 base and J lost 1, with 11 bases in between. The CDR3 loop is CASSLRAGGNTEAFF. Here the CDR3 DNA reads TGCGCCAGCAGCTTGAGGGCTGGAGGGAACACTGAAGCTTTCTTT.

This rearrangement joins TRBV5-1 to TRBJ2-7; 7 nucleotides align to TRBD1. Losses at the gene ends were 0 bases for V and 5 bases for J; bases not matched to a gene: 5. CDR3 length equals 14 residues. Germline CDR1 reads SGHRS; CDR2 reads YFSETQ. The CDR3 is CASSLDRGWDEQYF. The CDR3 region has the DNA TGCGCCAGCAGCTTGGACAGGGGATGGGACGAGCAGTACTTC.

V and J are TRBV12-5 and TRBJ2-7; D call uncertain. The length of the CDR3 is 14 residues. The V end was cut by 5 bases, the J end by 1 base, with 12 bases between. The germline V gene encodes CDR1 LGHNT and CDR2 FRNRAP. The CDR3 here is CASGLIAGSYEQYF. In DNA form, the CDR3 reads TGTGCTAGTGGTCTAATAGCCGGTTCCTACGAGCAGTACTTC.

The CDR3 bases are TGCAGCGTATTACTAGGGAACTATGGCTACACCTTC. It yields the protein CSVLLGNYGYTF. The chain joins TRBV29-1 to TRBJ1-2; D uncertain. CDR3 length equals 12 residues. CDR1 is SQVTM and CDR2 is ANQGSEA in the germline V gene. V lost 6 bases to trimming and J lost 2 bases, with 10 bases between them.

The J gene is TRBJ1-1, the V gene TRBV2; D is uncertain. The CDR3 consists of 16 residues. Germline-derived CDR1 and CDR2 are SNHLY and FYNNEI. V was pared by 7 bases and J by 4 bases, with 22 bases between. The DNA for the CDR3 is TGTGCCAGCATTAAGACTCTCCACCGGATCCTCACTGAAGCTTTCTTT. It encodes CASIKTLHRILTEAFF.

The rearrangement uses TRBV11-1 and TRBJ1-1, with D perhaps TRBD1 (5 bases). From germline, CDR1 is SGHAT and CDR2 FQDESV (reference sequence). The CDR3 covers 14 residues. Trimming shortened V by 3 bases and J by 3 bases, and 11 bases separated the two germline ends. The CDR3 nucleotides read TGTGCCAGCAGCTTGTTACGGGGGGACACTGAAGCTTTCTTT. As protein: CASSLLRGDTEAFF.

This sequence joins TRBV7-8 and TRBJ1-4, with 7 bases that match TRBD1. V was clipped by 4 bases and J by 8 bases; unmatched bases: 7. This CDR3 has 14 residues. Germline assignment: CDR1 SGHVS and CDR2 FQNEAQ. CDR3 DNA sequence: TGTGCCAGCAGCTCCGACAGGGTCATCGAAAAACTGTTTTTT. It encodes CASSSDRVIEKLFF.